The clone carrying this T cell receptor (beta chain) was observed a handful of times. Its antigen is undetermined. This sample was included in a study of cytomegalovirus exposure and HLA in healthy donors. A multiplex PCR was run with 60 Vbeta primers and 13 Jbeta primers. Repertoires were generated with immunoSEQ multiplex PCR, while TCRdb's copy carries only in-frame clones and drops some. The sample includes roughly 120,000 clones, about 8.5% seen only once; the top ten take about 5.5%. The study's findings and limits: Common viral pathogens were later found to be apparently linked to several of the most significant clusters. Rates of TCR association differed by HLA locus in a later analysis, with DRB1 highest and HLA-C lowest. The majority of TCR sequences were rare, yet some public TCRs appeared in many donors. The study labeled 150 or so TCR beta chains cytomegalovirus-associated.

Germline V lookup: CDR1 SGHAT, CDR2 FQDESV (reference sequence). V lost 5 bases and J 0 bases, leaving 25 bases between the germline ends. The CDR3 has 19 residues. The sample comprised PBMCs. The chain links TRBV11-1 to TRBJ1-2; a possible D gene is TRBD1 (5 bases). This clonotype was obtained from a man aged 40-49 years in good health and CMV-seronegative. The CDR3 protein is CASSRRRGAPGSSNYGYTF. DNA of the CDR3: TGTGCCAGCAGCCGGAGGCGGGGCGCCCCCGGCTCCTCTAACTATGGCTACACCTTC.